A single TCR beta chain is shown here with its context. Its matching antigen is unknown. A much larger clone differs from this one at a single base, so this may be a read error. Germline V lookup: CDR1 SGHTA, CDR2 FQGNSA. Trimming took 6 bases from V and 1 from J; bases not matched to a gene: 3. CDR3 length equals 13 residues. The data originate from a study of CD8+CD57+ T cells in acquired aplastic anemia. At the level of the study: The study obtained an average of 3.2 ug of DNA from sorted CD4+ and CD8+ cells. In CD4+ cells, healthy donors produced an average of about 10.8 million reads. Study-wide points: Patients and controls shared under 35 CD8+ CDR3 sequences, which appeared highly expressed in patients and within their immunodominant clones.

Genomic DNA templated the TCR beta VDJ and CDR3 profiling. TCRdb analysed the reads with MiXCR anew, one entry per CDR3 protein. The sample has hundreds of thousands of distinct CDR3 sequences, 65% to 80% seen once. This chain connects TRBV7-2 to TRBJ2-7; 7 nucleotides line up with TRBD1. Source material: sorted CD4+, CD8+, or CD8+CD57+ T cells (not recorded which) from PBMCs. This clonotype was obtained from a human donor in good health, serving as a control. In DNA form, the CDR3 reads TGTGCCAGCAGACGACAGGGTTCCTACGAGCAGTACTTC. As protein: CASRRQGSYEQYF.